A selection of T cell receptor beta chains follows, all from one sample in a study of cytomegalovirus exposure and HLA in healthy donors. TCRdb's table, derived via immunoSEQ multiplex PCR, lists solely in-frame clones and lacks some. The profile shows 90,000 or so clones, more than 70% of them singletons. The specimen was PBMCs. These TCRs come from a male donor in good health and CMV-seropositive. Each CDR3 is given with its conserved first and last residue. The D gene is left open where the match is weak. Expanded clones are given a class, and other clones once, few, many or no size at all.

v_call	clone_size	cdr3_length	j_call	d_call	cdr3_aa	cdr3_nt
TRBV10-2	-	12	TRBJ2-7	-	CASSGRRGEQYF	TGCGCCAGCAGTGGAAGGAGGGGCGAGCAGTACTTC
TRBV30	-	17	TRBJ1-5	-	CAWSASGPGGIDQPQHF	TGTGCCTGGAGTGCCTCCGGACCTGGGGGGATCGATCAGCCCCAGCATTTT
TRBV5-4	-	13	TRBJ2-5	-	CASSQASVETQYF	TGTGCCAGCAGCCAGGCTAGCGTCGAGACCCAGTACTTC
TRBV18	-	14	TRBJ1-6	-	CASSPLPGDSPLHF	TGTGCCAGCTCACCACTCCCAGGGGATTCACCCCTCCACTTT
TRBV28	few	13	TRBJ1-1	-	CASSPQGHTEAFF	TGTGCCAGCAGCCCACAGGGACACACTGAAGCTTTCTTT
TRBV19	-	18	TRBJ2-1	TRBD2	CASSPRPGLAGPYNEQFF	TGTGCCAGTAGCCCTCGCCCCGGACTAGCGGGGCCCTACAATGAGCAGTTCTTC
TRBV5-1	-	14	TRBJ2-1	TRBD1	CASSWRTGGNEQFF	TGCGCCAGCAGCTGGCGGACAGGGGGGAATGAGCAGTTCTTC
TRBV11-2	-	15	TRBJ2-5	-	CASSLESGTQETQYF	TGTGCCAGCAGCTTAGAATCGGGAACCCAAGAGACCCAGTACTTC
TRBV28	-	15	TRBJ1-1	TRBD1	CASGPRGQAHPEAFF	TGTGCCAGCGGTCCGAGAGGACAGGCGCATCCTGAAGCTTTCTTT
TRBV30	-	11	TRBJ1-1	-	CAWSVQGKAFF	TGTGCCTGGAGTGTACAGGGTAAAGCTTTCTTT
TRBV28	-	12	TRBJ1-2	TRBD1	CAQGGPGLGYTF	TGTGCACAAGGGGGCCCTGGTTTAGGCTACACCTTC
TRBV7-9	-	11	TRBJ2-7	-	CASRSVDEQYF	TGTGCCAGCAGATCAGTCGACGAGCAGTACTTC
TRBV9	-	15	TRBJ2-1	TRBD2	CASTRDQAGVNEQFF	TGTGCCAGCACGCGAGACCAAGCGGGGGTCAATGAGCAGTTCTTC
TRBV29-1	-	17	TRBJ1-2	TRBD1	CSVEGGTGGLGNYGYTF	TGCAGCGTTGAAGGGGGGACAGGGGGTTTGGGCAACTATGGCTACACCTTC
TRBV6-5	-	16	TRBJ2-2	TRBD1	CASSYAGTANTGELFF	TGTGCCAGCAGTTACGCCGGGACAGCGAACACCGGGGAGCTGTTTTTT
TRBV28	many	14	TRBJ2-3	-	CASSFVAGTDTQYF	TGTGCCAGCAGTTTTGTGGCAGGCACAGATACGCAGTATTTT
TRBV4-2	-	16	TRBJ1-2	TRBD1	CASSQDQRRDSYGYTF	TGTGCCAGCAGCCAAGATCAACGCCGGGACAGCTATGGCTACACCTTC
TRBV4-1	-	13	TRBJ1-4	-	CASSQVGGRKLFF	TGCGCCAGCAGCCAAGTAGGTGGGAGAAAACTGTTTTTT
TRBV27	-	12	TRBJ1-2	-	CASSSRVGGYTF	TGTGCCAGCAGTTCCAGGGTTGGCGGCTACACCTTC
TRBV27	-	14	TRBJ1-5	-	CASKGQGSNQPQHF	TGTGCCAGCAAGGGCCAGGGAAGCAATCAGCCCCAGCATTTT
TRBV2	once	13	TRBJ1-6	TRBD1	CASSDRGVSPLHF	TGTGCCAGCAGCGACAGGGGGGTTTCGCCCCTCCACTTT
TRBV28	-	15	TRBJ1-1	TRBD1	CASSLPTGQGVEAFF	TGTGCCAGCAGTTTACCCACGGGACAGGGCGTTGAAGCTTTCTTT
TRBV4-2	-	14	TRBJ2-5	-	CASSQKIGGETQYF	TGTGCCAGCAGCCAGAAAATTGGAGGAGAGACCCAGTACTTC
TRBV2	few	15	TRBJ1-5	TRBD1	CASRMGTASNQPQHF	TGTGCCAGCCGAATGGGGACAGCCAGTAATCAGCCCCAGCATTTT
TRBV21-1	-	16	TRBJ2-2	-	CASSKSGILNTGELFF	TGTGCCAGCAGCAAGAGCGGGATACTCAACACCGGGGAGCTGTTTTTT
TRBV15	few	15	TRBJ1-5	-	CATSRAGSGNQPQHF	TGTGCCACCAGCAGAGCAGGGTCGGGCAATCAGCCCCAGCATTTT
TRBV28	-	16	TRBJ1-2	TRBD1	CASSPSGTGGDYGYTF	TGTGCCAGCAGTCCCTCCGGGACAGGGGGCGATTATGGCTACACCTTC
TRBV11-2	once	11	TRBJ1-6	-	CRGDGNSPLHF	TGTAGGGGTGACGGCAATTCACCCCTCCACTTT
TRBV4-1	few	16	TRBJ1-4	-	CASSQDRGSTNEKLFF	TGCGCCAGCAGCCAAGACCGGGGGAGCACTAATGAAAAACTGTTTTTT
TRBV7-8	-	17	TRBJ1-3	-	CASSNPPDQGTGNTIYF	TGTGCCAGCAGCAACCCCCCCGATCAGGGTACTGGAAACACCATATATTTT
TRBV11-2	medium-sized	15	TRBJ1-2	TRBD1	CASSSTRQGPYGYTF	TGTGCCAGCAGCAGTACCAGACAGGGTCCTTATGGCTACACCTTC
TRBV27	-	15	TRBJ1-5	-	CASSLGRGHNQPQHF	TGTGCCAGCAGTTTGGGCAGGGGACACAATCAGCCCCAGCATTTT
TRBV11-2	-	16	TRBJ1-2	-	CASSLGSLGLGYGYTF	TGTGCCAGCAGCTTAGGCAGCCTAGGACTAGGCTATGGCTACACCTTC
TRBV4-2	-	16	TRBJ1-2	-	CASSQEGRGLVYGYTF	TGTGCCAGCAGCCAAGAGGGTAGGGGCCTTGTCTATGGCTACACCTTC
TRBV7-2	-	16	TRBJ1-6	-	CASSSPSVAGDSPLHF	TGTGCCAGCAGCTCCCCGTCGGTCGCAGGCGATTCACCCCTCCACTTT
TRBV5-1	-	13	TRBJ2-7	TRBD1	CASSLEQGYEQYF	TGCGCCAGCAGCTTGGAACAGGGGTACGAGCAGTACTTC
TRBV20-1	-	11	TRBJ2-3	-	CSGQLIATQYF	TGCAGTGGCCAGCTCATAGCTACGCAGTATTTT